What follows is one T cell receptor beta chain and its context. Produced via immunoSEQ multiplex PCR; TCRdb's table is partial and in-frame only. The sample gives tens of thousands of clones, approximately 80% of which show up once; about 5.3% is in the top ten. This entry is derived from a study of blood T cell repertoires in COVID-19. About the research overall: Samples representing acute and convalescent COVID-19 were sourced from the United States, Italy and Spain. PBMCs, B-cell-depleted T cells, or T cells provided the cDNA or gDNA that made up the material.

V was clipped by 0 bases and J by 3 bases; unmatched bases: 4. Looked up from germline, CDR1 is SGHRS and CDR2 is YFSETQ. This CDR3 contains 18 residues. Sequenced: peripheral blood. The sequence was obtained from a man between 65 and 79 years old with acute or convalescent COVID-19. The genes are TRBV5-1 and TRBJ2-2, with 14 bases identical to TRBD2. The CDR3 bases are TGCGCCAGCAGCTTGGTCGGGACTAGCGGGGGATACACCGGGGAGCTGTTTTTT. Protein: CASSLVGTSGGYTGELFF.